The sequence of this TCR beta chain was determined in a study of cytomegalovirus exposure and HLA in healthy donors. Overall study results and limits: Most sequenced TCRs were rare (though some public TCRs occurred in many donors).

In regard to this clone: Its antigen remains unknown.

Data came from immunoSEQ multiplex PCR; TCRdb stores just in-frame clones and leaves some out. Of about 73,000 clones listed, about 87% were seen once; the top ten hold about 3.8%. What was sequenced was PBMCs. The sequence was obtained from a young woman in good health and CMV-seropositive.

CDR3 amino acids: CASSPPGGPGQFF. The CDR3 DNA is TGTGCCAGCAGCCCCCCGGGGGGCCCGGGGCAGTTCTTC. The V gene is TRBV14, the J gene TRBJ2-1; TRBD2 is a possible D gene (7 bases). V was shortened by 4 bases and J by 12 bases, with 16 bases between the two germline ends. This CDR3 has 13 amino acids. Germline V gene lookup returns CDR1 SGHDN and CDR2 FVKESK.